One and the same sample provided the 28 T cell receptor beta chains below, sequenced in a study of T-cell reconstitution after alpha-beta-depleted transplantation in children. The TCRbeta library incorporated unique molecular identifiers. In TCRdb, the PCR reads were re-called with MiXCR into one record per CDR3 protein. The table has over 90,000 distinct CDR3 sequences, 7.5% to 9.5% seen once. Sample: PBMCs, taken before TCRalphabeta/CD19-depleted stem cell transplant. The receptors come from a boy aged 2 to 9 with acute lymphoblastic leukemia, due to receive a stem cell transplant.

This clonotype was seen many times. The chain uses TRBV6-5 and TRBJ1-4; D is undetermined. The V gene lost 5 bases and the J gene lost 3 bases, with 16 bases spanning the gap. Germline V gives CDR1 MNHEY, CDR2 SVGAGI. The CDR3 length is 16 residues. The DNA of the CDR3 is TGTGCCAGCAGTCGAGGTGGTGGAGGTGCTAATGAAAAACTGTTTTTT. It is translated as CASSRGGGGANEKLFF.

V and J are TRBV29-1 and TRBJ1-1, with D tentatively TRBD1 (5 bases). Germline loops: CDR1 SQVTM, CDR2 ANQGSEA. The CDR3 is made up of 15 amino acids. The V gene lost 5 bases and the J gene lost 3 bases, with 19 bases spanning the gap. In DNA form, the CDR3 reads TGCAGCGTTCGCATCACCCCGACAGCGGACACTGAAGCTTTCTTT. Residues: CSVRITPTADTEAFF.

This clonotype was recorded many times. This chain links TRBV7-3 with TRBJ2-3, with D tentatively TRBD1 (6 bases). V was trimmed by 1 base and J by 4 bases, leaving 6 bases between them. The CDR3 spans 13 residues. Per the germline V gene, CDR1 is SGHTA and CDR2 is FQGTGA. CDR3 nucleotide sequence: TGTGCCAGCAGCTTAAACAGGGCAGATACGCAGTATTTT. Amino acids: CASSLNRADTQYF.

This rearrangement joins TRBV20-1 to TRBJ1-2; D gene uncertain. Trimming took off 4 bases at V and 5 bases at J, with 14 bases between the two ends. The CDR3 runs 13 residues. The germline V gene has CDR1 DFQATT and CDR2 SNEGSKA (reference sequence). CDR3 sequence: CSAISLGLYGYTF. The CDR3 DNA is TGCAGTGCTATCTCACTGGGCCTATATGGCTACACCTTC.

This clonotype was counted a few times. This chain links TRBV4-1 with TRBJ2-7; TRBD2 is a possible D gene (6 bases). Germline V gene data show CDR1 as MGHRA and CDR2 as YSYEKL. The CDR3 has 15 residues. Trimming took off 1 base at V and 0 bases at J, with 10 bases between the two ends. CDR3 sequence reads: CASSQVMTSSYEQYF. The CDR3 coding sequence is TGCGCCAGCAGCCAAGTTATGACTAGCTCCTACGAGCAGTACTTC.

This clonotype was counted many times. The gene calls are TRBV15 and TRBJ1-5; D remains ambiguous. The CDR3 loop spans 14 amino acids. Looked up from germline, CDR1 is LNHNV and CDR2 is YYDKDF (reference sequence). Trimming shortened V by 1 base and J by 3 bases, and 7 bases separated the two germline ends. The chain's CDR3 is CATSRAFNNQPQHF. In DNA form, the CDR3 reads TGTGCCACCAGCAGAGCCTTTAACAATCAGCCCCAGCATTTT.

Ten or more counts support this clonotype. The CDR3 sequence is CAISESGAGSQETQYF. The CDR3 nucleotides read TGTGCCATCAGTGAGTCAGGTGCAGGGTCACAAGAGACCCAGTACTTC. The chain links TRBV10-3 to TRBJ2-5, with D possibly being TRBD1 (5 bases). Trimming stripped 0 bases from V and 2 bases from J, with 13 bases between. CDR1 and CDR2 from the germline V gene are ENHRY and SYGVKD. CDR3 length: 16 amino acids.

This clonotype has at least ten counts. The rearrangement joins TRBV7-6 to TRBJ1-1; D perhaps matches TRBD1 (5 bases). CDR1 and CDR2 from the germline V gene are SGHVS and FNYEAQ. The CDR3 runs to 16 residues. Trimming removed 5 bases at V and 0 bases at J, with 16 bases between. The CDR3 region has the DNA TGTGCCAGCAGCATGGCCATAGGACAAATGAACACTGAAGCTTTCTTT. This translates into CASSMAIGQMNTEAFF.

The J gene is TRBJ1-4, the V gene TRBV3-1; 11 positions agree with TRBD1. Germline V gene data show CDR1 as LGHDT and CDR2 as YNNKEL (reference sequence). V shed 4 bases and J 4 bases; nucleotides not matched to a gene: 5. The CDR3 contains 16 residues. CDR3 protein: CASSRGTGGYNEKLFF. In DNA, the CDR3 is TGTGCCAGCAGCCGGGGGACAGGGGGTTATAATGAAAAACTGTTTTTT.

The table lists this clonotype with many counts. This sequence joins TRBV20-1 and TRBJ2-7; 8 bases agree with TRBD2. This CDR3 has 14 residues. Trimming removed 5 bases from V and 6 bases from J; junction bases left unmatched: 12. Germline V CDR1 and CDR2: DFQATT, SNEGSKA (reference sequence). In DNA form, the CDR3 reads TGCAGTGCTCCGGTCGGGGGGGCTCACGTCGAGCAGTACTTC. As protein: CSAPVGGAHVEQYF.

The chain combines TRBV4-1 with TRBJ2-2, with 9 bases identical to TRBD1. CDR3 length equals 13 residues. The germline V gene has CDR1 MGHRA and CDR2 YSYEKL. V lost 9 bases and J lost 5; bases outside the gene matches: 4. DNA for the CDR3: TGCGCCAGTTCACAGGGGGCGACCGGGGAGCTGTTTTTT. Translation: CASSQGATGELFF.

This clonotype occurred many times. The chain links TRBV12-3 or TRBV12-4 to TRBJ1-2; D is perhaps TRBD1 (5 bases). The CDR3 contains 17 residues. V gave up 2 bases and J gave up 4 bases, with 20 bases separating them. DNA of the CDR3: TGTGCCAGCAGTTTATTCGAATCGAGTGGCCAGGGCTATGGCTACACCTTC. Translated, it gives CASSLFESSGQGYGYTF.

Many counts were recorded for this clonotype. V and J are TRBV20-1 and TRBJ1-6; unclear D gene. Germline CDR1 DFQATT, CDR2 SNEGSKA (reference sequence). V lost 6 bases, J lost 7 bases, and 10 bases lay in between. The CDR3 is 12 residues long. CDR3: CSAPALNSPLHF. CDR3 nucleotide sequence: TGCAGTGCCCCGGCCCTGAATTCACCCCTCCACTTT.

CDR3 in DNA: TGTGCCAGCAGCAATGTTGGCCTAAGAGCGGGGGGTAACAATGAGCAGTTCTTC. This encodes CASSNVGLRAGGNNEQFF. V usage is TRBV11-3 and J usage is TRBJ2-1, with TRBD2 identical over 9 bases. Germline assignment: CDR1 SGHNT and CDR2 YENEEA. V shed 5 bases and J 5 bases; nucleotides not matched to a gene: 16. This CDR3 is built from 18 residues.

This clonotype occurred many times. The chain carries TRBV6-1 and TRBJ1-6; D call uncertain. Deletions cut 6 bases from V and 7 bases from J, with 4 bases between. CDR1 and CDR2 from the germline V gene are MNHNS and SASEGT. The CDR3 sequence is 11 residues long. CDR3 amino acids: CASRQNSPLHF. CDR3 bases: TGTGCCAGCAGGCAGAATTCACCCCTCCACTTT.

The sample holds a few counts of this clonotype. The chain recombines TRBV20-1 with TRBJ2-3; 9 nucleotides match TRBD2. CDR1 is DFQATT and CDR2 is SNEGSKA in the germline V gene (reference sequence). The V gene end was trimmed by 7 bases and the J gene end by 4 bases; junction bases not matched to a gene: 9. The length of the CDR3 is 14 residues. The CDR3 sequence is CSDTFGGGADTQYF. The CDR3 nucleotides are TGCAGTGACACGTTTGGCGGGGGGGCAGATACGCAGTATTTT.

This clonotype has ten or more counts. At one end the junction does not follow the germline gene, possibly because of a read error. The chain links TRBV28 to TRBJ1-2, with TRBD1 matching over 9 bases. This CDR3 is built from 11 residues. Germline V gene data show CDR1 as MDHEN and CDR2 as SYDVKM. In DNA, the CDR3 is TGTGCCAGCAGTACGACAGGGGGTTTCTCCTTC. It translates to CASSTTGGFSF.

There are many counts of this clonotype. The gene calls are TRBV7-6 and TRBJ2-5, with a possible D match to TRBD2 (6 bases). Germline-derived CDR1 and CDR2 are SGHVS and FNYEAQ. The CDR3 runs 16 residues. Trimming shortened V by 0 bases and J by 5 bases, and 16 bases separated the two germline ends. The CDR3 DNA is TGTGCCAGCAGCTTAGCGATCAGTGTGGAGGGGGAGACCCAGTACTTC. This sequence encodes CASSLAISVEGETQYF.

This clonotype was observed many times. The chain is built from TRBV20-1 and TRBJ2-7; D perhaps matches TRBD2 (6 bases). This CDR3 contains 11 residues. Germline loops: CDR1 DFQATT, CDR2 SNEGSKA (reference sequence). The V end lost 6 bases, the J end lost 2 bases, and 8 bases lay between the germline ends. The CDR3 loop is CSAGGAYEQYF. For the CDR3, the DNA is TGCAGTGCCGGGGGAGCCTACGAGCAGTACTTC.

This chain joins TRBV12-3 or TRBV12-4 and TRBJ1-6; 9 nucleotides line up with TRBD1. V lost 6 bases to trimming and J lost 10 bases; unmatched junction nucleotides: 7. The CDR3 is 14 residues long. CDR3 nucleotide sequence: TGTGCCAGCAGGCGACAGGGGGGGATATCACCCCTCCACTTT. Translation gives CASRRQGGISPLHF.

This clonotype was seen a few times. V usage is TRBV6-1 and J usage is TRBJ1-5; D perhaps matches TRBD1 (6 bases). Trimming shortened V by 6 bases and J by 7 bases, and 13 bases separated the two germline ends. Germline V gives CDR1 MNHNS, CDR2 SASEGT. The CDR3 has 13 amino acids. CDR3 loop: CASSEQGNQPQHF. CDR3 in DNA: TGTGCCAGCAGCGAACAGGGTAACCAGCCCCAGCATTTT.

This clonotype showed up just a few times. The V call is TRBV20-1, the J call TRBJ2-5; D tentatively fits TRBD1 or TRBD2 (7 bases each). V was cut by 6 bases and J by 5 bases, with 22 bases left in between. The CDR3 is 15 amino acids. Germline V gene sequence: CDR1 DFQATT, CDR2 SNEGSKA (reference sequence). The CDR3 nucleotides read TGCAGTGCGACCCCCTCTCAGGGGGGGCGTGAGACCCAGTACTTC. As protein: CSATPSQGGRETQYF.

This clonotype was detected a few times. The chain carries TRBV28 and TRBJ1-5; D gene unclear. The CDR3 contains 17 residues. Germline assignment: CDR1 MDHEN and CDR2 SYDVKM. Between the trimmed V and J ends, which lost 1 base and 1 base, there was a span of 14 bases. CDR3 nucleotides: TGTGCCAGCAGTTTATCGAGGAGGTTTAGGAGCAATCAGCCCCAGCATTTT. Its translation is CASSLSRRFRSNQPQHF.

This clonotype was observed many times. The chain is built from TRBV15 and TRBJ1-2, with D perhaps TRBD1 (6 bases). The V gene's germline CDR1 is LNHNV and CDR2 YYDKDF (reference sequence). V lost 0 bases and J lost 0, with 17 bases in between. This CDR3 comprises 18 residues. CDR3 residues: CATSRDGSRTVTNYGYTF. DNA of the CDR3: TGTGCCACCAGCAGAGATGGTTCTCGGACAGTTACTAACTATGGCTACACCTTC.

The V call is TRBV29-1, the J call TRBJ1-1; TRBD1 matches 9 bases. The CDR3 length is 14 residues. The germline CDR1 and CDR2 sequences are SQVTM and ANQGSEA. The V gene end was trimmed by 2 bases and the J gene end by 5 bases; junction bases not matched to a gene: 6. Written as DNA, the CDR3 is TGCAGCGTTGAAACAGGGGGCGCAGGTACTGAAGCTTTCTTT. Protein product: CSVETGGAGTEAFF.

A few counts support this clonotype. The rearrangement uses TRBV12-3 or TRBV12-4 and TRBJ2-1; 8 bases map to TRBD2. The CDR3 runs to 15 residues. V dropped 3 bases and J dropped 5; count of bases not matched to a gene: 6. Here the CDR3 DNA reads TGTGCCAGCAGTTTCGGGACTAGGGTCAACAATGAGCAGTTCTTC. It translates to CASSFGTRVNNEQFF.

This chain connects TRBV3-1 to TRBJ1-2; D gene ambiguous. Germline CDR1 and CDR2: LGHDT and YNNKEL (reference sequence). CDR3 size: 14 residues. V lost 0 bases and J lost 4, with 9 bases in between. In DNA, the CDR3 is TGTGCCAGCAGCCAAGATTCGGTTATCTATGGCTACACCTTC. Protein product: CASSQDSVIYGYTF. The entire variable domain, with the rest obtained from reference TRBV3-1 and TRBJ1-2, is as follows: DTAVSQTPKYLVTQMGNDKSIKCEQNLGHDTMYWYKQDSKKFLKIMFSYNNKELIINETVPNRFSPKSPDKAHLNLHINSLELGDSAVYFCASSQDSVIYGYTFGSGTRLTVV.

The sample holds many counts of this clonotype. The chain recombines TRBV20-1 with TRBJ2-6, with 8 bases that match TRBD1. V lost 6 bases, J lost 3 bases, and 10 bases stayed unmatched. Looked up from germline, CDR1 is DFQATT and CDR2 is SNEGSKA (reference sequence). The CDR3 has 16 residues. For the CDR3, the DNA is TGCAGTGCAAGTCAGGGGGCGGAGGATGGGGCCAACGTCCTGACTTTC. It codes for CSASQGAEDGANVLTF.